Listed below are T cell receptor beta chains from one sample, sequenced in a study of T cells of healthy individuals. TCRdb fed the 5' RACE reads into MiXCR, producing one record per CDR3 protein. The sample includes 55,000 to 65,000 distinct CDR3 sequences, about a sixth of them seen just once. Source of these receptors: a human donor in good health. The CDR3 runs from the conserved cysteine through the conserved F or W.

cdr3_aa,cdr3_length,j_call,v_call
CASSARTSGGDTQYF,15,TRBJ2-3,TRBV2
CASSEQDYGFGGYTF,15,TRBJ1-2,TRBV2
CALNLGQINEKLFF,14,TRBJ1-4,TRBV30
CASSVTPQRNTEAFF,15,TRBJ1-1,TRBV9
CASSLGQGSSGNTIYF,16,TRBJ1-3,TRBV7-6
CASNQYGGSTDTQYF,15,TRBJ2-3,TRBV11-2
CATSTAGGSTLNEKLFF,17,TRBJ1-4,TRBV28
CASRQRTGLYEQYF,14,TRBJ2-7,TRBV6-6
CASSVRGTNTGELFF,15,TRBJ2-2,TRBV2
CASSTDSSSNQPQHF,15,TRBJ1-5,TRBV19
CASSPALGYEQYF,13,TRBJ2-7,TRBV7-9
CASSSEGISRWETQYF,16,TRBJ2-5,TRBV27
CSVEGRMGEKLFF,13,TRBJ1-4,TRBV29-1
CASRPQINEKLFF,13,TRBJ1-4,TRBV12-3/TRBV12-4
CASSARRDTKTQYF,14,TRBJ2-5,TRBV7-2
CASSGLVSGNTDTQYF,16,TRBJ2-3,TRBV12-3/TRBV12-4
CASSYLFTGGNSPLHF,16,TRBJ1-6,TRBV5-1